These 4 T cell receptor beta chains were sequenced from one sample in a study of prognosis after radiotherapy for stage I lung cancer. Amplification of the TCR beta CDR3 (from genomic DNA) was done by two-round multiplex PCR. Each TRBV and TRBJ gene had its own primer in the first PCR round. One entry per CDR3 protein results from TCRdb running MiXCR on the multiplex PCR reads. The table shows 27,000 or so distinct CDR3 sequences, with roughly 40% occurring only once. Material: PBMCs, obtained before or after stereotactic body radiation therapy (not recorded which). The source of these receptors is a donor aged 50 or older with non-small cell lung cancer.

By share, this clonotype counts as medium-sized. The chain recombines TRBV6-1 with TRBJ1-2; D remains unclear. The CDR3 length is 13 residues. The germline CDR1 and CDR2 sequences are MNHNS and SASEGT. The ends were cut back, 2 bases at V and 3 bases at J, with 7 bases in the middle. The CDR3 sequence: CASSERWDYGYTF. CDR3 bases: TGTGCCAGCAGTGAAAGATGGGACTATGGCTACACCTTC.

This clonotype was detected only a few times. This is likely an artifact of a read error, given a far larger clone one base away. V is TRBV6-5 and J is TRBJ1-1, with D unclear. The germline V gene has CDR1 MNHEY and CDR2 SVGAGI. The CDR3 spans 13 residues. The CDR3 loop is CASIYSGRREAFF. The CDR3 nucleotides are TGTGCCAGCATTTACTCGGGCAGGCGTGAAGCTTTCTTT.

As concerns this clonotype: A far larger clone is off by one base, so a read error is likely. The J gene is TRBJ2-5, the V gene TRBV6-9, with TRBD1 matching over 10 bases. CDR3 length equals 13 residues. The germline CDR1 and CDR2 sequences are MNHGY and SVAAGI. The CDR3 here is CASSCRTGGAISF. The DNA of the CDR3 is TGTGCCAGCAGTTGCCGGACAGGGGGAGCCATTTCCTTC.

This clonotype was picked up many times. The CDR3 nucleotides are TGTGCCAGCAGCGTGGGGTCGGGACAGGGGGCCCTAGTTACGCAGTATTTT. Its translation is CASSVGSGQGALVTQYF. The chain recombines TRBV13 with TRBJ2-3; TRBD1 matches at 12 bases. The CDR3 runs 17 residues. With 5 bases clipped from V and 8 bases from J, the junction kept 14 bases outside the gene matches. CDR1 and CDR2 from the germline V gene are PRHDT and FYEKMQ (reference sequence). Filled out from reference TRBV13 and TRBJ2-3, the complete variable domain reads AAGVIQSPRHLIKEKRETATLKCYPIPRHDTVYWYQQGPGQDPQFLISFYEKMQSDKGSIPDRFSAQQFSDYHSELNMSSLELGDSALYFCASSVGSGQGALVTQYFGPGTRLTVL.